The rows below give T cell receptor beta chains drawn from one sample of a study of T cells in Graves' hyperthyroidism and ophthalmopathy. TCRdb redid the calling of the multiplex PCR reads with MiXCR, one entry per CDR3 protein. In the table there are hundreds of thousands of distinct CDR3 sequences, approximately 15% of which are singletons. Sequenced input: blood. Receptors were obtained from a woman younger than 35 with Graves' hyperthyroidism. CDR3s include the opening cysteine and the closing phenylalanine or tryptophan. A D gene is named only where the DNA matches it firmly. Size tells how often a clone was seen (once, few, many) or the class of an expanded clone, and some rows leave it out.

J gene | D gene | clone size | V gene | CDR3 protein | CDR3 DNA
TRBJ2-5 | NA | many | TRBV7-9 | CASTYGGVQETQYF | TGTGCCAGTACTTACGGGGGCGTTCAAGAGACCCAGTACTTC
TRBJ2-3 | TRBD2 | many | TRBV20-1 | CSATDGGGSTDTQYF | TGCAGTGCTACAGATGGGGGGGGGAGCACAGATACGCAGTATTTT
TRBJ2-2 | NA | once | TRBV24-1 | CATSDFGREDTGELSF | TGTGCCACCAGTGATTTCGGCAGGGAGGACACCGGGGAGCTGTCTTTT
TRBJ1-2 | NA | many | TRBV20-1 | CSARGYAYGYTF | TGCAGTGCTAGAGGATATGCCTATGGCTACACCTTC
TRBJ2-7 | NA | few | TRBV5-6 | CASSFSGPSEQYF | TGTGCCAGCAGCTTTTCAGGGCCCAGCGAGCAGTACTTC
TRBJ1-1 | NA | many | TRBV6-4 | CASSRTDNTEAFF | TGTGCCAGCAGCCGGACTGACAACACTGAAGCTTTCTTT
TRBJ2-2 | TRBD2 | once | TRBV14 | CASSGGLAGFANTGELFF | TGTGCCAGCAGCGGAGGACTAGCGGGGTTCGCGAACACCGGGGAGCTGTTTTTT
TRBJ2-7 | TRBD1 | many | TRBV27 | CASSPFLLRDRGYEQYF | TGTGCCAGCAGCCCCTTCCTTCTCCGGGACAGGGGCTACGAGCAGTACTTC
TRBJ2-3 | NA | many | TRBV20-1 | CSASGGRTDTQYF | TGCAGTGCTAGCGGGGGTAGGACAGATACGCAGTATTTT
TRBJ1-1 | TRBD1 | many | TRBV6-5 | CASSYSDRGNTEAFF | TGTGCCAGCAGTTACTCAGACAGGGGGAACACTGAAGCTTTCTTT
TRBJ2-2 | NA | NA | TRBV4-3 | CASSPSRVFIGELFF | TGCGCCAGCAGCCCTTCCCGGGTCTTCATCGGGGAGCTGTTTTTT
TRBJ2-7 | NA | once | TRBV20-1 | CSARDLSHEQYF | TGCAGTGCTAGAGACTTGTCCCACGAGCAGTACTTC
TRBJ2-5 | NA | NA | TRBV5-1 | CASRGALSQETQYF | TGCGCCAGCCGCGGGGCGCTCAGCCAAGAGACCCAGTACTTC